These T cell receptor beta chains were read from a single sample in a study of T cells in Graves' hyperthyroidism and ophthalmopathy. Each CDR3 protein gets one entry after TCRdb re-called the multiplex PCR reads with MiXCR. This sample yields approximately 870,000 distinct CDR3 sequences, of which more than 30% are seen a single time; approximately 8.7% belongs to the top ten. Sequenced: blood. The source is a man in his late teens or twenties with Graves' hyperthyroidism. Both conserved end residues are part of each CDR3. Each record gives: J gene, clone size, D gene, V gene, CDR3 DNA, CDR3 protein. D genes are given only for firm matches. Not all rows give a size; the values are once, few, many and, for expanded clones, a class.

TRBJ2-7,.,TRBD1,TRBV20-1,TGCAGTGCCAGCAGCTCGATCGACAGGGCCGGCTACGAGCAGTACTTC,CSASSSIDRAGYEQYF
TRBJ2-7,.,TRBD2,TRBV7-2,TGTGCCAGCATCCTCGGACTAGCGGGGGGCTACGAGCAGTACTTC,CASILGLAGGYEQYF
TRBJ2-7,.,.,TRBV2,TGTGCCAGCAGTGAACCTGAGACCGGGTACGAGCAGTACTTC,CASSEPETGYEQYF
TRBJ1-6,.,.,TRBV20-1,TGCAGTGCTAGAGAGGGGGGCTCCTATAATTCACCCCTCCACTTT,CSAREGGSYNSPLHF
TRBJ2-5,.,TRBD2,TRBV29-1,TGCAGCGCCGTCGGGGGGGGAGAGACCCAGTACTTC,CSAVGGGETQYF
TRBJ1-6,.,.,TRBV11-2,TGTGCCGGCAGCTTAGAAGTACTGCTCAATTCACCCCTCCACTTT,CAGSLEVLLNSPLHF
TRBJ1-1,.,.,TRBV9,TGTGCCAGCAGCTTTGGGGGGAGCGGTGGAGCTTTCTTT,CASSFGGSGGAFF
TRBJ2-7,many,.,TRBV5-1,TGCGCCAGCAGCCAGGGACTCAACGAGCAGTACTTC,CASSQGLNEQYF
TRBJ1-2,once,.,TRBV25-1,TGTGCCAGCAGCGTTGAGATGGGAAACTATGGCTACACCTTC,CASSVEMGNYGYTF
TRBJ1-3,many,TRBD1,TRBV7-2,TGTGCCAGCAGCTCAGGGACAGTCTCTGGAAACACCATATATTTT,CASSSGTVSGNTIYF
TRBJ1-1,.,.,TRBV5-4,TGTGCCAGCAGCTCCTCTACCTTGGAAGCTTTCTTT,CASSSSTLEAFF
TRBJ1-1,.,.,TRBV25-1,TGTGCCAGCAGTGCTAGAGGGCGCGGAGGGGGCACTGAAGCTTTCTTT,CASSARGRGGGTEAFF
TRBJ2-5,many,.,TRBV7-9,TGTGCCAGCAGCCGGGGGCGCGGGGAAGAGACCCAGTACTTC,CASSRGRGEETQYF
TRBJ1-1,few,.,TRBV12-3/TRBV12-4,TGTGCCAGCAGTTTAAACGGACCGGAAGCTTTCTTT,CASSLNGPEAFF